The 8 T cell receptor beta chains presented below share a single source sample, sequenced in a study of T cell responses to AZD1222 COVID-19 vaccine. The assay was immunoSEQ multiplex PCR, and TCRdb's table has in-frame clones only and misses some. Of about 120,000 clones detected, 88% appear once; the ten largest clones hold 18%. The source was peripheral blood, collected on day 0 of MenACWY control vaccination. All receptors come from an adult in good health.

In its sample, this clone was seen once. The V and J genes are TRBV4-1 and TRBJ1-1; a weak D match, TRBD1 (6 bases). CDR3 length equals 14 residues. Germline V gene sequence: CDR1 MGHRA, CDR2 YSYEKL. Trimming took off 7 bases at V and 4 bases at J, with 16 bases between the two ends. The DNA for the CDR3 is TGCGCCAGCACAACCGAAGGGGGGCTCACTGAAGCTTTCTTT. Its protein product is CASTTEGGLTEAFF.

This sequence joins TRBV10-3 and TRBJ2-5; unclear D gene. The CDR3 sequence is 14 residues long. The V gene lost 2 bases and the J gene lost 8 bases, with 15 bases spanning the gap. Germline V gives CDR1 ENHRY, CDR2 SYGVKD. The CDR3 coding sequence is TGTGCCATCAGTGAGAGGTCGGAAGCAGGTACCCAGTACTTC. Protein product: CAISERSEAGTQYF.

The chain's CDR3 is CASSLVETGFFNQPQHF. The CDR3 nucleotides read TGTGCCAGCAGTTTGGTTGAGACAGGGTTCTTCAATCAGCCCCAGCATTTT. This rearrangement joins TRBV28 to TRBJ1-5; 7 bases fit TRBD1. Germline trimming cut 3 bases from V and 3 bases from J; bases unmatched to any gene: 11. Germline assignment: CDR1 MDHEN and CDR2 SYDVKM. The CDR3 spans 17 residues. Combining the CDR3 with reference TRBV28 and TRBJ1-5 gives the whole variable domain DVKVTQSSRYLVKRTGEKVFLECVQDMDHENMFWYRQDPGLGLRLIYFSYDVKMKEKGDIPEGYSVSREKKERFSLILESASTNQTSMYLCASSLVETGFFNQPQHFGDGTRLSIL.

The chain joins TRBV24-1 to TRBJ2-3; no reliable D call. The germline V gene encodes CDR1 KGHDR and CDR2 SFDVKD. Trimming removed 4 bases from V and 6 bases from J, with 10 bases in between. The CDR3 contains 13 residues. The CDR3 is CATSEPRSDTQYF. The CDR3, as DNA: TGTGCCACCAGTGAACCCCGGTCGGATACGCAGTATTTT.

The chain couples TRBV18 to TRBJ1-4; D is undetermined. The length of the CDR3 is 14 residues. Germline-derived CDR1 and CDR2 are KGHSH and LQKENI. Trimming removed 2 bases from V and 0 bases from J, with 4 bases in between. The CDR3 region is CASSPSPTNEKLFF. Here the CDR3 DNA reads TGTGCCAGCTCACCATCGCCAACTAATGAAAAACTGTTTTTT.

The V and J genes are TRBV5-1 and TRBJ2-3; D possibly matches TRBD1 or TRBD2 (6 bases each). The CDR3 loop spans 15 amino acids. The germline V gene encodes CDR1 SGHRS and CDR2 YFSETQ. The V and J ends lost 4 bases and 4 bases respectively, with 16 bases between them. The CDR3 nucleotides read TGCGCCAGCAGCGGGGGCAGGGGCGGGGCAGATACGCAGTATTTT. Translated: CASSGGRGGADTQYF. The full variable domain, in which reference TRBV5-1 and TRBJ2-3 provide the parts outside the CDR3, is KAGVTQTPRYLIKTRGQQVTLSCSPISGHRSVSWYQQTPGQGLQFLFEYFSETQRNKGNFPGRFSGRQFSNSRSEMNVSTLELGDSALYLCASSGGRGGADTQYFGPGTRLTVL.

The chain couples TRBV28 to TRBJ2-2, with 9 bases fitting TRBD2. CDR1 and CDR2 from the germline V gene are MDHEN and SYDVKM. CDR3 length: 19 residues. V shed 6 bases, J shed 3 bases, and the junction held 17 bases outside the gene matches. DNA of the CDR3: TGTGCCAGCAGCGATCAACGGGCTAGCGGGGTCTGGTACACCGGGGAGCTGTTTTTT. Amino acid sequence: CASSDQRASGVWYTGELFF.

This clone occurred once. The chain joins TRBV9 to TRBJ2-7, with D perhaps matching TRBD1 (5 bases). Trimming removed 4 bases at V and 4 bases at J, with 15 bases between. This CDR3 is 14 amino acids long. CDR1 and CDR2 from the germline V gene are SGDLS and YYNGEE. The DNA for the CDR3 is TGTGCCAGCAGCACCAAGGACAACCGGTACGAGCAGTACTTC. Residues: CASSTKDNRYEQYF.